These 26 T cell receptor beta chains originate from one sample sequenced in a study of blood T cell repertoires in COVID-19. Sequencing used immunoSEQ multiplex PCR; TCRdb keeps in-frame clones, though not all of them. The sample lists over 200,000 clones; roughly 90% were seen once. Input material: peripheral blood. The receptors here all came from a man aged 25 to 40 who had recovered from COVID-19.

The J gene is TRBJ2-2, the V gene TRBV7-8; 8 positions agree with TRBD2. The CDR3 is 16 residues long. Germline trimming cut 5 bases from V and 4 bases from J; bases unmatched to any gene: 9. Germline V lookup: CDR1 SGHVS, CDR2 FQNEAQ. The CDR3 sequence is CASSPNVRGGTGELFF. The CDR3 region has the DNA TGTGCCAGCAGCCCCAATGTACGGGGGGGCACCGGGGAGCTGTTTTTT. Full variable domain (remainder filled in from reference TRBV7-8 and TRBJ2-2): GAGVSQSPRYKVAKRGQDVALRCDPISGHVSLFWYQQALGQGPEFLTYFQNEAQLDKSGLPSDRFFAERPEGSVSTLKIQRTQQEDSAVYLCASSPNVRGGTGELFFGEGSRLTVL.

There are a few counts of this clone. This chain joins TRBV3-1 (or the pseudogene TRBV3-2) and TRBJ1-4; 11 nucleotides agree with TRBD1. J lost 12 bases, V lost 0 bases, and 6 bases had no gene match. CDR1 is LGHDT and CDR2 is YNNKEL in the germline V gene (reference sequence). The CDR3 consists of 15 residues. The CDR3 DNA reads TGTGCCAGCAGCCAAGAAGGGACAGGGGGTCGGGAACTGTTTTTT. It is translated as CASSQEGTGGRELFF.

In its sample, this clone was seen a few times. The J gene is TRBJ2-3, the V gene TRBV28; 8 bases map to TRBD2. The germline V gene encodes CDR1 MDHEN and CDR2 SYDVKM. The CDR3 length is 16 residues. J gave up 1 base and V 7 bases, and 10 bases lay outside the gene matches. This chain's CDR3 is CASNNQAGAGTDTQYF. CDR3 bases: TGTGCCAGCAACAACCAAGCGGGGGCCGGCACAGATACGCAGTATTTT.

This clone came up once. The V gene is TRBV6-5, the J gene TRBJ1-1; 8 bases are shared with TRBD1. This CDR3 is built from 13 residues. The germline gives CDR1 MNHEY, CDR2 SVGAGI. V was pared by 8 bases and J by 4 bases, with 6 bases of the junction left unmatched. CDR3 nucleotide sequence: TGTGCCAGCTCCAGGGGGCAGGGCACTGAAGCTTTCTTT. Protein sequence: CASSRGQGTEAFF.

This chain links TRBV7-9 with TRBJ1-4, with D maybe TRBD1 (6 bases). V was cut by 1 base and J by 2 bases, with 11 bases left in between. The germline CDR1 and CDR2 sequences are SEHNR and FQNEAQ (reference sequence). The CDR3 totals 16 residues. CDR3 sequence (DNA): TGTGCCAGCAGCTTAGACAGGGTTGTTACTAATGAAAAACTGTTTTTT. This codes for CASSLDRVVTNEKLFF.

This clone was seen only once. The rearrangement joins TRBV29-1 to TRBJ1-3, with D perhaps TRBD1 (6 bases). CDR3 length equals 14 residues. Germline CDR1 reads SQVTM; CDR2 reads ANQGSEA. The V and J ends lost 4 bases and 0 bases respectively, with 10 bases between them. CDR3 in DNA: TGCAGCGTTGGGGACACCCTCTCTGGAAACACCATATATTTT. Amino acid sequence: CSVGDTLSGNTIYF.

V usage is TRBV6-5 and J usage is TRBJ1-1; tentatively, D is TRBD1 (6 bases). V was clipped by 6 bases and J by 5 bases, with 13 bases between them. CDR3 length equals 13 residues. Germline CDR1 is MNHEY and CDR2 is SVGAGI. CDR3 DNA sequence: TGTGCCAGCAGCGGGAGGGGGGTGACTGAAGCTTTCTTT. Protein product: CASSGRGVTEAFF.

The chain has TRBV5-5 and TRBJ2-3, with 10 nucleotides matching TRBD2. V dropped 9 bases and J dropped 2; count of bases not matched to a gene: 6. CDR1 and CDR2 from the germline V gene are SGHKS and YYEKEE (reference sequence). This CDR3 is 14 amino acids long. This chain's CDR3 is CATSLAGTTDTQYF. CDR3 nucleotide sequence: TGTGCCACCTCACTAGCGGGGACCACAGATACGCAGTATTTT.

This chain links TRBV18 with TRBJ2-2, with D hard to call. Germline V gene data show CDR1 as KGHSH and CDR2 as LQKENI. The V end lost 3 bases, the J end lost 2 bases, and 13 bases lay between the germline ends. This CDR3 has 16 residues. Written as DNA, the CDR3 is TGTGCCAGCTCACCCCAAGGAGTGCACAACACCGGGGAGCTGTTTTTT. This codes for CASSPQGVHNTGELFF.

This clone was seen just once. The V gene is TRBV18, the J gene TRBJ1-1; D is unclear. This CDR3 region has 16 residues. Germline V gene sequence: CDR1 KGHSH, CDR2 LQKENI. V lost 0 bases and J lost 1, with 12 bases in between. CDR3: CASSPPQAWKNTEAFF. The CDR3 coding sequence is TGTGCCAGCTCACCACCGCAGGCCTGGAAGAACACTGAAGCTTTCTTT.

This chain uses TRBV5-4 with TRBJ2-7; possible D gene TRBD2, 6 bases. In germline, CDR1 is SGHNT, CDR2 YYREEE (reference sequence). Trimming took off 4 bases at V and 2 bases at J, with 16 bases between the two ends. The CDR3 has 15 amino acids. CDR3 sequence reads: CASSPPEGPAYEQYF. The CDR3 DNA reads as TGTGCCAGCAGCCCCCCGGAGGGCCCTGCCTACGAGCAGTACTTC.

The chain uses TRBV5-1 and TRBJ1-1; 10 bases are a match to TRBD1. J was trimmed by 3 bases and V by 4 bases; bases with no gene match: 3. Germline V CDR1 and CDR2: SGHRS, YFSETQ. The CDR3 extends over 14 amino acids. The CDR3 sequence is CASSRDRGDTEAFF. The CDR3 region has the DNA TGCGCCAGCAGCCGGGACAGGGGTGACACTGAAGCTTTCTTT. The full variable domain, rest sourced from reference TRBV5-1 and TRBJ1-1, is KAGVTQTPRYLIKTRGQQVTLSCSPISGHRSVSWYQQTPGQGLQFLFEYFSETQRNKGNFPGRFSGRQFSNSRSEMNVSTLELGDSALYLCASSRDRGDTEAFFGQGTRLTVV.

The DNA for the CDR3 is TGTGCCAGCAGTCAGGACAGGGTAGGGGAAAAACTGTTTTTT. Translation: CASSQDRVGEKLFF. J is TRBJ1-4 and V is TRBV6-5; TRBD1 aligns across 8 bases. V dropped 5 bases and J dropped 8; count of bases not matched to a gene: 7. Germline V gene sequence: CDR1 MNHEY, CDR2 SVGAGI. The CDR3 runs 14 residues.

This chain's CDR3 is CASSEAGTGGNGYTF. The CDR3 DNA sequence: TGTGCCAGCAGTGAAGCGGGGACAGGGGGCAATGGCTACACCTTC. V is TRBV6-1 and J is TRBJ1-2; 12 bases are a match to TRBD1. Germline V CDR1 and CDR2: MNHNS, SASEGT. The length of the CDR3 is 15 residues. The J segment lost 6 bases and the V segment lost 0 bases, leaving 2 bases of the junction unmatched.

The chain combines TRBV29-1 with TRBJ1-1; the match to TRBD1 covers 9 bases. Unmatched junction bases numbered 3, after V lost 6 bases and J lost 1 base. CDR1 and CDR2 from the germline V gene are SQVTM and ANQGSEA. This CDR3 is 13 amino acids long. The CDR3 protein is CSVTTGGNTEAFF. The CDR3 nucleotides read TGCAGCGTCACGACAGGGGGGAACACTGAAGCTTTCTTT. The variable domain in full, with the rest retrieved from reference TRBV29-1 and TRBJ1-1, is SAVISQKPSRDICQRGTSLTIQCQVDSQVTMMFWYRQQPGQSLTLIATANQGSEATYESGFVIDKFPISRPNLTFSTLTVSNMSPEDSSIYLCSVTTGGNTEAFFGQGTRLTVV.

There are a few counts of this clone. The CDR3 nucleotides are TGTGCCAGCAGTTTAAATCGTCTATTACAGGGAGGGAGGGACACTGAAGCTTTCTTT. It yields the protein CASSLNRLLQGGRDTEAFF. The chain couples TRBV27 to TRBJ1-1; perhaps TRBD1 as D (6 bases). V lost 2 bases and J 3 bases, leaving 25 bases between the germline ends. This CDR3 region has 19 residues. Germline V CDR1 and CDR2: MNHEY, SMNVEV (reference sequence).

In regard to this clone: The limits of the CDR3 on the DNA are not certain, so only TCRdb's listed CDR3 is given. This chain connects TRBV21-1 to TRBJ2-1; TRBD2 is taken as the D call from the table, unchecked against the DNA. TRBV21-1 is classified as a pseudogene. Ends included, the CDR3 has 17 residues. This CDR3 is CASSKEVAGGSYNEQFF.

The gene calls are TRBV30 and TRBJ2-2; 10 nucleotides line up with TRBD1. Unmatched junction bases numbered 7, after V lost 5 bases and J lost 7 bases. Germline assignment: CDR1 GTSNPN and CDR2 SVGIG (reference sequence). This CDR3 has 14 amino acids. The CDR3 here is CAWGSGQGIGELFF. As DNA, the CDR3 is TGTGCCTGGGGCTCGGGACAGGGGATCGGGGAGCTGTTTTTT.

This rearrangement joins TRBV7-9 to TRBJ2-5, with a weak D call TRBD1 (6 bases). The germline V gene encodes CDR1 SEHNR and CDR2 FQNEAQ (reference sequence). The CDR3 has 13 residues. Trimming left V 5 bases short and J 5 bases short, with 12 bases between. CDR3 nucleotide sequence: TGTGCCAGCAGCACAACAGGGACGGAGACCCAGTACTTC. Protein sequence: CASSTTGTETQYF.

The chain carries TRBV7-9 and TRBJ1-1; D is undetermined. The CDR3 loop spans 14 amino acids. Trimming removed 1 base at V and 5 bases at J, with 11 bases between. Germline V CDR1 and CDR2: SEHNR, FQNEAQ (reference sequence). CDR3 DNA: TGTGCCAGCAGCTTAGGAATTGGAGAGACTGAAGCTTTCTTT. It translates to CASSLGIGETEAFF.

The J gene is TRBJ1-2, the V gene TRBV11-2; 7 bases map to TRBD1. The germline gives CDR1 SGHAT, CDR2 FQNNGV. The CDR3 is 14 residues long. After removal of 0 bases from V and 13 bases from J, the junction contained 11 bases not matched to a gene. In DNA, the CDR3 is TGTGCCAGCAGCTTAGACTTCGGAGGGGGCCGGGGCACCTTC. It codes for CASSLDFGGGRGTF. Full variable domain (outside the CDR3, taken from reference TRBV11-2 and TRBJ1-2): EAGVAQSPRYKIIEKRQSVAFWCNPISGHATLYWYQQILGQGPKLLIQFQNNGVVDDSQLPKDRFSAERLKGVDSTLKIQPAKLEDSAVYLCASSLDFGGGRGTFGSGTRLTVV.

The J gene is TRBJ1-2, the V gene TRBV15; 8 bases map to TRBD1. CDR1 is LNHNV, CDR2 YYDKDF, per germline (reference sequence). The CDR3 consists of 14 residues. V gave up 0 bases and J gave up 6 bases; unmatched junction bases: 3. CDR3 amino acids: CATSRDRTGNGYTF. CDR3 DNA sequence: TGTGCCACCAGCAGAGATAGGACAGGGAATGGCTACACCTTC.

In this sample, this clone turned up once. The chain links TRBV5-4 to TRBJ1-2; D may be TRBD1 (6 bases). The CDR3 is made up of 15 amino acids. V was shortened by 4 bases and J by 2 bases, with 15 bases between the two germline ends. The germline V gene has CDR1 SGHNT and CDR2 YYREEE (reference sequence). In nucleotides, the CDR3 is TGTGCCAGCAGCCCCGAACCAGGGGCCAACTATGGCTACACCTTC. It translates to CASSPEPGANYGYTF. Full variable domain (missing parts from reference TRBV5-4 and TRBJ1-2): ETGVTQSPTHLIKTRGQQVTLRCSSQSGHNTVSWYQQALGQGPQFIFQYYREEENGRGNFPPRFSGLQFPNYSSELNVNALELDDSALYLCASSPEPGANYGYTFGSGTRLTVV.

V usage is TRBV7-2 and J usage is TRBJ2-3; 8 nucleotides align to TRBD1. Germline V CDR1 and CDR2: SGHTA, FQGNSA. The CDR3 has 18 residues. After removal of 3 bases from V and 2 bases from J, the junction contained 13 bases not matched to a gene. Here the CDR3 DNA reads TGTGCCAGCAGCTTCGTCCGTACCCACAGGGGGGTCACAGATACGCAGTATTTT. Its protein product is CASSFVRTHRGVTDTQYF.

This chain links TRBV6-5 with TRBJ1-2, with D unclear. Germline CDR1 and CDR2: MNHEY and SVGAGI. The V end was cut by 8 bases, the J end by 4 bases, with 5 bases between. The CDR3 runs to 10 residues. The DNA of the CDR3 is TGTGCCAGCGGCATCTATGGCTACACCTTC. Translating gives CASGIYGYTF.

This clone has more than one count but fewer than ten. DNA for the CDR3: TGCGCCAGCAATAGGGACAGTTTAGGCAATCAGCCCCAGCATTTT. The encoded protein is CASNRDSLGNQPQHF. V and J are TRBV10-2 and TRBJ1-5; 7 nucleotides match TRBD1. V shed 7 bases, J shed 2 bases, and the junction held 8 bases outside the gene matches. Per germline, CDR1 WSHSY and CDR2 SAAADI. The CDR3 loop spans 15 amino acids.